This T cell receptor (beta chain) was found in a study of regulatory T cells in long-lasting Graves disease. Study details: Patients with new Graves' disease had used antithyroid drugs below 3 months.

On this clonotype itself: What it binds is unknown.

Germline CDR1 SNHLY, CDR2 FYNNEI. The V end was cut by 4 bases, the J end by 3 bases, with 13 bases between. The CDR3 spans 15 residues. Findings and limits, study-wide: Patients with persistent Graves' had lower TCR diversity than newly diagnosed patients. Thyroid tissue went unexamined; only peripheral blood was analyzed.

The time point here: newly diagnosed GD, antithyroid drugs for less than 3 months. PBMCs were the source of the RNA used for TCR sequencing. The TCR beta library used iRepertoire HTBI primers with Arm-PCR amplification of CDR3. TCRdb fed the multiplex PCR reads into MiXCR, producing one record per CDR3 protein. Of some 350,000 distinct CDR3 sequences listed, around 15% are singletons. The same sample was also used in a study of T cells in Graves' hyperthyroidism and ophthalmopathy.

The source of this sequence is a woman aged 18-29 years with Graves disease. The source was peripheral blood mononuclear cells (PBMCs), collected at new diagnosis, from a patient treated with antithyroid drugs. The chain joins TRBV2 to TRBJ2-1, with D perhaps TRBD2 (6 bases). CDR3 amino acids: CASSVGDSSYNEQFF. The CDR3 DNA sequence: TGTGCCAGCAGTGTTGGGGACTCAAGCTACAATGAGCAGTTCTTC.